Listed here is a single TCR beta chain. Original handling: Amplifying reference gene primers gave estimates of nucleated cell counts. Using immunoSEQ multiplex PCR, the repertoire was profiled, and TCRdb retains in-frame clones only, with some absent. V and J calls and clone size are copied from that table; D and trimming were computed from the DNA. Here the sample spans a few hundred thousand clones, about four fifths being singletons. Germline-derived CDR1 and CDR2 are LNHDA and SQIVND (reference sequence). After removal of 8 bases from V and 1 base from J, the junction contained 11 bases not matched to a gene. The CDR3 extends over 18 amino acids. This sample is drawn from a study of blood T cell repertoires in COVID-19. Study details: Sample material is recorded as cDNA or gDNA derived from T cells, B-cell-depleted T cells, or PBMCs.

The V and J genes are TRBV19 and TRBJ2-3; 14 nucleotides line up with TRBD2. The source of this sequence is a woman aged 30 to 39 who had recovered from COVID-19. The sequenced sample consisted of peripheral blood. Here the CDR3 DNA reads TGTGCCAGTGCCGACGGACTAGCGGGAGGCCCACGCACAGATACGCAGTATTTT. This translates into CASADGLAGGPRTDTQYF.